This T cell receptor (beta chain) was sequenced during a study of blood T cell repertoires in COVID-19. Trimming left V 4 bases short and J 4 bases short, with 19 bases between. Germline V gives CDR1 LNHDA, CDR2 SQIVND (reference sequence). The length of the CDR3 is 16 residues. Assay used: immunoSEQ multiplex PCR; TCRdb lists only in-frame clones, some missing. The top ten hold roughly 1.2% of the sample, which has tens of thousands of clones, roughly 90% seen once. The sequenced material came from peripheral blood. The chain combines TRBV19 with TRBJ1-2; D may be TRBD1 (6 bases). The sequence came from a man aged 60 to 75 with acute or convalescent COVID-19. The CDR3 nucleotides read TGTGCCAGTAGTAAGCGACAGGAACGAGATTTCTATGGCTACACCTTC. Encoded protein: CASSKRQERDFYGYTF.